A single sample is the source of the 16 T cell receptor beta chains below, sequenced in a study of OX40 agonist ivuxolimab in advanced cancers. The assay was immunoSEQ multiplex PCR, and TCRdb's table has in-frame clones only and misses some. The sample has about 28,000 clones; 90% are singletons. The source material was CD4+ or CD8+ T cells sorted from blood, sampled in a trial of the OX40 agonist ivuxolimab. Receptors were obtained from an adult with an advanced solid tumor such as melanoma, head and neck, liver or kidney cancer.

In regard to this clone: The identical CDR3 is also encoded by other nucleotide sequences in the sample. The chain uses TRBV29-1 and TRBJ2-1; D gene uncertain. The germline CDR1 and CDR2 sequences are SQVTM and ANQGSEA. Trimming took 0 bases from V and 3 from J, leaving 3 bases between them. The CDR3 has 12 amino acids. The CDR3 DNA follows: TGCAGCGTTGAAGAAAGCTACAATGAGCAGTTCTTC. Its protein is CSVEESYNEQFF.

The V call is TRBV19, the J call TRBJ1-1; 7 nucleotides align to TRBD1. Germline trimming cut 3 bases from V and 4 bases from J; bases unmatched to any gene: 8. From germline, CDR1 is LNHDA and CDR2 SQIVND (reference sequence). This CDR3 has 15 residues. The CDR3 DNA sequence: TGTGCCAGTAGTATTTTGAGGACAGGTTCCACTGAAGCTTTCTTT. It codes for CASSILRTGSTEAFF.

The chain employs TRBV27 and TRBJ1-1; TRBD1 might be the D (5 bases). The CDR3 runs 14 residues. V was shortened by 9 bases and J by 4 bases, with 18 bases between the two germline ends. Looked up from germline, CDR1 is MNHEY and CDR2 is SMNVEV (reference sequence). CDR3 sequence reads: CASRTRGGVTEAFF. The CDR3 DNA reads TGTGCCAGTAGAACTAGGGGAGGCGTCACTGAAGCTTTCTTT.

The chain uses TRBV5-1 and TRBJ2-1, with D perhaps matching TRBD2 (7 bases). Trimming pared 0 bases from V and 9 bases from J, leaving 19 bases between. Germline V gives CDR1 SGHRS, CDR2 YFSETQ. This CDR3 is built from 16 residues. The chain's CDR3 is CASSLVASGPRGEQFF. The CDR3 nucleotides are TGCGCCAGCAGCTTGGTGGCTAGCGGTCCCAGGGGTGAGCAGTTCTTC.

The chain employs TRBV19 and TRBJ2-7; D not certain. CDR1 and CDR2 from the germline V gene are LNHDA and SQIVND (reference sequence). The germline V and J ends were trimmed by 0 bases and 2 bases, with 14 bases remaining between them. CDR3 size: 16 residues. The CDR3 protein is CASSIDGRTAPYEQYF. CDR3 bases: TGTGCCAGTAGTATAGATGGGCGGACGGCCCCCTACGAGCAGTACTTC.

This clone came up once. The chain has TRBV15 and TRBJ2-2; the match to TRBD1 covers 11 bases. J lost 3 bases, V lost 8 bases, and 2 bases had no gene match. Germline V gives CDR1 LNHNV, CDR2 YYDKDF (reference sequence). The CDR3 sequence is 14 residues long. The CDR3 protein is CATRTGGYTGELFF. The CDR3 region has the DNA TGTGCCACCCGGACAGGGGGCTACACCGGGGAGCTGTTTTTT.

The gene calls are TRBV13 and TRBJ2-5; 13 bases are shared with TRBD2. Per the germline V gene, CDR1 is PRHDT and CDR2 is FYEKMQ (reference sequence). CDR3 length: 16 amino acids. Trimming took 6 bases from V and 5 from J; bases not matched to a gene: 9. CDR3 sequence (DNA): TGTGCCAGCAGACCCCGACTAGCGGGAGGCTCTGAGACCCAGTACTTC. Translating gives CASRPRLAGGSETQYF.

The chain recombines TRBV7-6 with TRBJ1-5; unclear D gene. This CDR3 contains 13 residues. The germline V gene has CDR1 SGHVS and CDR2 FNYEAQ. Trimming cost V 2 bases and J 4 bases, with 6 bases left between them. The CDR3 reads CASSLSVNQPQHF. Written as DNA, the CDR3 is TGTGCCAGCAGCTTATCGGTTAATCAGCCCCAGCATTTT.

J is TRBJ2-3 and V is TRBV4-3; TRBD2 aligns across 7 bases. This CDR3 contains 15 residues. V was clipped by 1 base and J by 1 base; unmatched bases: 2. Germline V gene lookup returns CDR1 LGHNA and CDR2 YSLEER. CDR3 nucleotide sequence: TGCGCCAGCAGCCAAGTCCGGGGGGGCACAGATACGCAGTATTTT. It codes for CASSQVRGGTDTQYF.

The V gene is TRBV2, the J gene TRBJ2-3, with TRBD2 identical over 13 bases. The CDR3 has 16 amino acids. From germline, CDR1 is SNHLY and CDR2 FYNNEI. With 4 bases clipped from V and 5 bases from J, the junction kept 6 bases outside the gene matches. The CDR3 is CASSGPGTSGKDTQYF. The DNA for the CDR3 is TGTGCCAGCAGTGGACCCGGGACTAGCGGGAAAGATACGCAGTATTTT.

The V call is TRBV27, the J call TRBJ2-5; D remains unclear. Per the germline V gene, CDR1 is MNHEY and CDR2 is SMNVEV (reference sequence). V lost 6 bases, J lost 3 bases, and 17 bases lay in between. The CDR3 spans 15 residues. The CDR3 sequence: CASREPGLGKETQYF. The CDR3 region has the DNA TGTGCCAGCAGAGAACCGGGCCTAGGAAAAGAGACCCAGTACTTC.

This sequence joins TRBV30 and TRBJ2-7, with 7 bases fitting TRBD1. This CDR3 region has 13 residues. Germline V gene data show CDR1 as GTSNPN and CDR2 as SVGIG (reference sequence). After removal of 7 bases from V and 1 base from J, the junction contained 7 bases not matched to a gene. The CDR3 reads CASIGTDSYEQYF. The CDR3 nucleotides read TGTGCCTCCATCGGGACAGATTCCTACGAGCAGTACTTC.

V gene TRBV10-3 combines with J gene TRBJ2-7; TRBD2 matches at 9 bases. V lost 2 bases and J lost 0; bases outside the gene matches: 8. The CDR3 loop spans 17 amino acids. CDR1 is ENHRY, CDR2 SYGVKD, per germline. CDR3 bases: TGTGCCATCAGTGAGCCTTTAGCGGGAGCCCTCTCCTACGAGCAGTACTTC. This codes for CAISEPLAGALSYEQYF.

V usage is TRBV5-1 and J usage is TRBJ2-7, with 11 bases fitting TRBD1. The V segment lost 3 bases and the J segment 5 bases; nucleotides outside the gene matches: 7. The V gene's germline CDR1 is SGHRS and CDR2 YFSETQ. The CDR3 extends over 15 amino acids. The CDR3 DNA is TGCGCCAGCAGCTCCCGGGACAGGGGGGCCCACGAGCAGTACTTC. This sequence encodes CASSSRDRGAHEQYF.

This clone was picked up one time. The genes are TRBV29-1 and TRBJ2-7, with D uncertain. Germline CDR1 is SQVTM and CDR2 is ANQGSEA. Trimming took 7 bases from V and 2 from J, leaving 15 bases between them. The CDR3 sequence is 13 residues long. The CDR3 bases are TGCAGCGCCGAGGTGGGGTTCCCCTACGAGCAGTACTTC. Translated, it gives CSAEVGFPYEQYF.

The chain joins TRBV5-1 to TRBJ1-4; 8 bases map to TRBD1. Germline V lookup: CDR1 SGHRS, CDR2 YFSETQ. The CDR3 spans 15 residues. Germline trimming cut 4 bases from V and 11 bases from J; bases unmatched to any gene: 13. The DNA for the CDR3 is TGCGCCAGCAGCATAGGGACAGGTGGATTGGGGAAACTGTTTTTT. It encodes CASSIGTGGLGKLFF.